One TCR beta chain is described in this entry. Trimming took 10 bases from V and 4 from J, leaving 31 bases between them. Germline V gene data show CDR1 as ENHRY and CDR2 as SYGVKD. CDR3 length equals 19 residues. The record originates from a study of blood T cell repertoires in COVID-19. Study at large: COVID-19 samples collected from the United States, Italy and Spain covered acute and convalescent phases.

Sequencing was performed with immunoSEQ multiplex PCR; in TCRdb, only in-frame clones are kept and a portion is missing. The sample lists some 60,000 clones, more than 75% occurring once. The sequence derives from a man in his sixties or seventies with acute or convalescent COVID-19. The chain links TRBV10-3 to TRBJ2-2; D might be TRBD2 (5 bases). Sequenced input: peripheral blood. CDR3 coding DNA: TGTGCCACCACCTCACCCTTCGGGAAGGGCAACTCTGGCACCGGGGAGCTGTTTTTT. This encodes CATTSPFGKGNSGTGELFF.